Detailed here is one TCR beta chain. The target antigen is unknown. V was shortened by 2 bases and J by 0 bases, with 11 bases between the two germline ends. There are 16 residues in the CDR3. The germline V gene encodes CDR1 LNHDA and CDR2 SQIVND (reference sequence). This entry belongs to a study of cytomegalovirus exposure and HLA in healthy donors. Study-level findings and limits: Several of the most significant clusters appeared linked to common viral pathogens, based on a later analysis. It was reported in a later analysis that an Asian-associated ancestry cluster showed fewer N-insertions than the approximately 670-donor mean.

PCR primers comprised 60 Vbeta and 13 Jbeta primers. Using immunoSEQ multiplex PCR, the repertoire was profiled, and TCRdb retains in-frame clones only, with some absent. The sample gives about 98,000 clones, roughly 85% of which show up once; 2.5% to 3% is in the top ten. The chain couples TRBV19 to TRBJ2-1, with TRBD2 as a possible D gene (6 bases). This receptor was obtained from a man between 35 and 55 years old in good health and CMV-seronegative. The specimen was PBMCs. The CDR3 coding sequence is TGTGCCAGTAGTATAACTAGCTTTAGCTCCTACAATGAGCAGTTCTTC. It translates to CASSITSFSSYNEQFF. Drawing the rest from reference TRBV19 and TRBJ2-1, the complete variable domain is DGGITQSPKYLFRKEGQNVTLSCEQNLNHDAMYWYRQDPGQGLRLIYYSQIVNDFQKGDIAEGYSVSREKKESFPLTVTSAQKNPTAFYLCASSITSFSSYNEQFFGPGTRLTVL.